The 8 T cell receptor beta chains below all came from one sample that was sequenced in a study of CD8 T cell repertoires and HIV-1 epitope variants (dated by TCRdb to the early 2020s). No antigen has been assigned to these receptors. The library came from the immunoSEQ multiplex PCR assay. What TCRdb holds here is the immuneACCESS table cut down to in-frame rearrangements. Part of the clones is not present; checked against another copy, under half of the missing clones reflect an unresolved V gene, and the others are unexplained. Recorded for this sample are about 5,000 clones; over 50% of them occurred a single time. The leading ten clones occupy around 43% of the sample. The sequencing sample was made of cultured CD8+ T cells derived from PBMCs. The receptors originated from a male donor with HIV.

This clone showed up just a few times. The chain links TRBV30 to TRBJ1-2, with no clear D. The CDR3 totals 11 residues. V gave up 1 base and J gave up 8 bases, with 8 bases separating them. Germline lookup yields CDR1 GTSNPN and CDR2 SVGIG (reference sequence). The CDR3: CAWSADGGYTF. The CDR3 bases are TGTGCCTGGAGTGCGGACGGCGGCTACACCTTC. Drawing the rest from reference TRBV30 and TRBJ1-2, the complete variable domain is SQTIHQWPATLVQPVGSPLSLECTVEGTSNPNLYWYRQAAGRGLQLLFYSVGIGQISSEVPQNLSASRPQDRQFILSSKKLLLSDSGFYLCAWSADGGYTFGSGTRLTVV.

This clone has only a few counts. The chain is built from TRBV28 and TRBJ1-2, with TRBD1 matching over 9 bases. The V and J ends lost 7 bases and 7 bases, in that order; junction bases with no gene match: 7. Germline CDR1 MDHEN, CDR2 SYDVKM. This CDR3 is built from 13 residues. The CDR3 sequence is CASMGQGRGGYTF. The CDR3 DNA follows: TGTGCCAGCATGGGACAGGGCCGTGGTGGCTACACCTTC.

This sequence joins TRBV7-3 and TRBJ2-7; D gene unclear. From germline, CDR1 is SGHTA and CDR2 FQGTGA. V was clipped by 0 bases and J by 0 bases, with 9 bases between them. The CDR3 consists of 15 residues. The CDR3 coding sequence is TGTGCCAGCAGCTTAACTCCGGCAGTCTCCTACGAGCAGTACTTC. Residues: CASSLTPAVSYEQYF.

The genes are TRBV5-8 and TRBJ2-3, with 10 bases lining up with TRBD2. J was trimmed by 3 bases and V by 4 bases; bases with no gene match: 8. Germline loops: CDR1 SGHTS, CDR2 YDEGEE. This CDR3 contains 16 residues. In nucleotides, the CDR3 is TGTGCCAGCAGCCCCACTAGCGGGAAAGATACAGATACGCAGTATTTT. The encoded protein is CASSPTSGKDTDTQYF.

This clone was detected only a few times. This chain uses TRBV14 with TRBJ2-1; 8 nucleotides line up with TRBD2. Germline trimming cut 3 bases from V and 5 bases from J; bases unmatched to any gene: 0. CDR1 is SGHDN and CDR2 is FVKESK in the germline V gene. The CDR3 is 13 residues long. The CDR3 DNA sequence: TGTGCCAGCAGCCAGACTAGCGACAATGAGCAGTTCTTC. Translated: CASSQTSDNEQFF.

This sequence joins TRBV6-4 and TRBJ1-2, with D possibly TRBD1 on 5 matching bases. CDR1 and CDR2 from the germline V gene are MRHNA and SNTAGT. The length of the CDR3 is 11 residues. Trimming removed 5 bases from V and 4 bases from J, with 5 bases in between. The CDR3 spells CASSTGYGYTF. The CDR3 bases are TGTGCCAGCAGTACAGGCTATGGCTACACCTTC.

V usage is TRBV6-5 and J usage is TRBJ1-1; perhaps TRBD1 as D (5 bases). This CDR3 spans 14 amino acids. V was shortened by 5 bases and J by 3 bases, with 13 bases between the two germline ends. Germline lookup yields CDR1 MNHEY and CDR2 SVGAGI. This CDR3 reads CASSSRVGDTEAFF. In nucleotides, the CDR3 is TGTGCCAGCAGTAGCAGGGTCGGGGACACTGAAGCTTTCTTT.

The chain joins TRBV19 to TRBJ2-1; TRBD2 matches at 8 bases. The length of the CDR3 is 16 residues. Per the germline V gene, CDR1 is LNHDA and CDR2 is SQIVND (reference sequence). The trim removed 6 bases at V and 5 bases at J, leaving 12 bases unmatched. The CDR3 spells CASRRPSGGADNEQFF. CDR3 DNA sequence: TGTGCCAGTAGGCGACCCAGCGGGGGCGCCGACAATGAGCAGTTCTTC.